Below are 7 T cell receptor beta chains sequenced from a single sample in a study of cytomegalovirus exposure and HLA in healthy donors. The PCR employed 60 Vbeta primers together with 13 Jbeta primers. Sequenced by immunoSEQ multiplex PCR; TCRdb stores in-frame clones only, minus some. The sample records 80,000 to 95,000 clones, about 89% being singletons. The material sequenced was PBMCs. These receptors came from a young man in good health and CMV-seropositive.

The CDR3 reads CASSFSPSYEQYF. DNA of the CDR3: TGTGCCAGCAGTTTTTCGCCCAGCTACGAGCAGTACTTC. This chain uses TRBV28 with TRBJ2-7; D uncertain. V shed 3 bases and J shed 3 bases, with 9 bases lying between them. In germline, CDR1 is MDHEN, CDR2 SYDVKM. The CDR3 runs 13 residues.

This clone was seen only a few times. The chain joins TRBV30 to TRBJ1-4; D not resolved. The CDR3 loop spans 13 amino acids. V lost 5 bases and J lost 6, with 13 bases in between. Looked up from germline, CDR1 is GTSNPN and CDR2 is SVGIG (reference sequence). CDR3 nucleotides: TGTGCCTGGGACAAAGGTGGCTATGAAAAACTGTTTTTT. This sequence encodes CAWDKGGYEKLFF.

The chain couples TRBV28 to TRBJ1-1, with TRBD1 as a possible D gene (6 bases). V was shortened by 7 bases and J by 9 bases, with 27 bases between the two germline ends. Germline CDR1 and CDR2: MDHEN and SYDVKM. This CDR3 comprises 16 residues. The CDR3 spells CASISLRGSTLIKAFF. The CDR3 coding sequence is TGTGCCAGCATCAGTCTGAGGGGGTCGACCTTGATAAAAGCTTTCTTT.

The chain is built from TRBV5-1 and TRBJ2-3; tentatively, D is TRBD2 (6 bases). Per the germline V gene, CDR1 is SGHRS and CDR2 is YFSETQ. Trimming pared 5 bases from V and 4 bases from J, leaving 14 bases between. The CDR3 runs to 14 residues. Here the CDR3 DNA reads TGCGCCAGCAGTTTTTCGGGAGTGGCAGATACGCAGTATTTT. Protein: CASSFSGVADTQYF.

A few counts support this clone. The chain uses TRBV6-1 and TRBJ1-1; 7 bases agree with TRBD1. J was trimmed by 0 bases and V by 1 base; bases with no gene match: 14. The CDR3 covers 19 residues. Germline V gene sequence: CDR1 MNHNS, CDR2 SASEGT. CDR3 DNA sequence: TGTGCCAGCAGTGAAGTACCCGCGCGAGGGGGCCGAATGAACACTGAAGCTTTCTTT. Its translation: CASSEVPARGGRMNTEAFF.

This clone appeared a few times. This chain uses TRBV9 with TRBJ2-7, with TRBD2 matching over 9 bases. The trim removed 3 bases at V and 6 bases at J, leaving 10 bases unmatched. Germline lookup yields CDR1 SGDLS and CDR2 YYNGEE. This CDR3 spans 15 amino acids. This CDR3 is CASSGGGSGSLEQYF. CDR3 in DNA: TGTGCCAGCAGCGGGGGGGGTAGCGGGAGCCTCGAGCAGTACTTC.

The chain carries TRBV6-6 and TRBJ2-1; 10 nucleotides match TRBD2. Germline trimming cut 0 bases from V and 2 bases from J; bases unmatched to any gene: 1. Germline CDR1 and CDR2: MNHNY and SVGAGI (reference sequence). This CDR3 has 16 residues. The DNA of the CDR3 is TGTGCCAGCAGTTACTCGGGGACTAGCGCCTACAATGAGCAGTTCTTC. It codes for CASSYSGTSAYNEQFF.